Following are 18 T cell receptor beta chains from one sample sequenced in a study of control samples from healthy donors and cancer patients. Repertoires were generated with immunoSEQ multiplex PCR, while TCRdb's copy carries only in-frame clones and drops some. Of about 140,000 clones in the sample, 91% are singletons; the top ten hold 3.2%. Sequencing was carried out using blood. These receptors were taken from a man younger than 45 in good health.

V and J are TRBV7-9 and TRBJ1-1; no definite D call. Germline-derived CDR1 and CDR2 are SEHNR and FQNEAQ (reference sequence). V lost 5 bases, J lost 8 bases, and 3 bases lay in between. The CDR3 has 9 amino acids. This chain's CDR3 is CASSPEAFF. The CDR3 DNA reads TGTGCCAGCAGCCCCGAAGCTTTCTTT.

The sample holds one count of this clone. The genes are TRBV21-1 and TRBJ1-4; TRBD1, as called in the table, went unchecked against the DNA. TRBV21-1 is labeled a pseudogene. The CDR3 has 12 residues. The CDR3, as DNA: TGTGCCGCAACAGGGGGTGGGGAAAAACTGTTTTTT. Amino acid sequence: CAATGGGEKLFF.

The chain employs TRBV12-5 and TRBJ1-2, with 10 bases matching TRBD1. V shed 2 bases, J shed 6 bases, and the junction held 9 bases outside the gene matches. The CDR3 loop spans 16 amino acids. From germline, CDR1 is LGHNT and CDR2 FRNRAP. The CDR3 DNA reads TGTGCTAGTGGTTTGCTCCCCCCCGGGACAGGGGATGGCTACACCTTC. This translates into CASGLLPPGTGDGYTF.

The V call is TRBV6-5, the J call TRBJ1-5; no definite D call. The CDR3 spans 13 residues. V lost 2 bases, J lost 3 bases, and 5 bases lay in between. The germline V gene has CDR1 MNHEY and CDR2 SVGAGI. The DNA of the CDR3 is TGTGCCAGCAGTTACACGAACAATCAGCCCCAGCATTTT. Amino acid sequence: CASSYTNNQPQHF.

The chain joins TRBV3-1 (or the pseudogene TRBV3-2) to TRBJ1-6; tentatively, D is TRBD1 (5 bases). Germline V gene sequence: CDR1 LGHDT, CDR2 YNNKEL (reference sequence). The germline V and J ends were trimmed by 6 bases and 4 bases, with 10 bases remaining between them. The CDR3 length is 14 residues. CDR3 DNA: TGTGCCAGCAGTCCTACAGGATATAATTCACCCCTCCACTTT. Translation gives CASSPTGYNSPLHF.

The chain couples TRBV6-1 to TRBJ2-7; the D gene is possibly TRBD1 (6 bases). Germline CDR1 is MNHNS and CDR2 is SASEGT. V shed 1 base and J shed 3 bases, with 10 bases lying between them. The CDR3 sequence is 14 residues long. CDR3 DNA: TGTGCCAGCAGTGAAGGGGTAGGGGGCTACGAGCAGTACTTC. As protein: CASSEGVGGYEQYF.

The chain is built from TRBV25-1 and TRBJ1-2, with D unresolved. This CDR3 contains 13 residues. The germline gives CDR1 MGHDK, CDR2 SYGVNS. The germline V and J ends were trimmed by 3 bases and 7 bases, with 12 bases remaining between them. CDR3 amino acids: CASSDQPQAGYTF. DNA of the CDR3: TGTGCCAGCAGTGATCAGCCGCAAGCTGGCTACACCTTC.

The rearrangement joins TRBV9 to TRBJ2-3, with TRBD1 as a possible D gene (6 bases). The V end lost 0 bases, the J end lost 2 bases, and 10 bases lay between the germline ends. CDR1 and CDR2 (germline): SGDLS, YYNGEE. The CDR3 spans 15 residues. The CDR3 DNA is TGTGCCAGCAGCGTAGGGGGACATAACACAGATACGCAGTATTTT. Protein product: CASSVGGHNTDTQYF.

This clone was recorded once. This sequence joins TRBV10-2 and TRBJ2-3; no definite D call. The germline CDR1 and CDR2 sequences are WSHSY and SAAADI. The CDR3 covers 11 residues. Trimming left V 2 bases short and J 6 bases short, with 3 bases between. CDR3 sequence (DNA): TGCGCCAGCAGTGAGGTCGATACGCAGTATTTT. Its protein is CASSEVDTQYF.

The chain is built from TRBV19 and TRBJ2-1; D remains unclear. Deletions cut 1 base from V and 2 bases from J, with 3 bases between. Germline CDR1 is LNHDA and CDR2 is SQIVND (reference sequence). The CDR3 has 13 residues. The CDR3 is CASSIVPYNEQFF. The CDR3 coding sequence is TGTGCCAGTAGTATAGTACCCTACAATGAGCAGTTCTTC.

To note about this clone: The same CDR3 arises from other DNA sequences in this sample as well. The V gene is TRBV7-9, the J gene TRBJ2-2; no definite D call. V was shortened by 5 bases and J by 4 bases, with 5 bases between the two germline ends. The length of the CDR3 is 12 residues. Germline loops: CDR1 SEHNR, CDR2 FQNEAQ (reference sequence). CDR3 nucleotides: TGTGCCAGCAGCCACAGCACCGGGGAGCTGTTTTTT. Amino acids: CASSHSTGELFF.

This chain uses TRBV7-8 with TRBJ1-5; D is uncertain. The CDR3 spans 13 residues. The V gene lost 5 bases and the J gene lost 7 bases, with 12 bases spanning the gap. Germline loops: CDR1 SGHVS, CDR2 FQNEAQ. CDR3 sequence: CASSPSLGQPQHF. Here the CDR3 DNA reads TGTGCCAGCAGCCCTTCACTCGGCCAGCCCCAGCATTTT. The variable domain in full, completed from reference TRBV7-8 and TRBJ1-5, reads GAGVSQSPRYKVAKRGQDVALRCDPISGHVSLFWYQQALGQGPEFLTYFQNEAQLDKSGLPSDRFFAERPEGSVSTLKIQRTQQEDSAVYLCASSPSLGQPQHFGDGTRLSIL.

The sample holds one count of this clone. The rearrangement joins TRBV29-1 to TRBJ2-3; TRBD1 or TRBD2 may be the D gene (5 bases each). CDR3 length: 13 residues. Deletions cut 8 bases from V and 0 bases from J, with 12 bases between. From germline, CDR1 is SQVTM and CDR2 ANQGSEA. This CDR3 reads CSLTRDSTDTQYF. The CDR3 DNA reads as TGCAGCCTTACCCGGGACAGCACAGATACGCAGTATTTT.

The CDR3 DNA reads as TGTGCCAGCAGTCCTTCGCGGGGGGGATACAATGAGCAGTTCTTC. It specifies CASSPSRGGYNEQFF. The rearrangement joins TRBV28 to TRBJ2-1; 9 bases match TRBD2. The CDR3 has 15 residues. V gave up 5 bases and J gave up 4 bases; unmatched junction bases: 6. Germline CDR1 MDHEN, CDR2 SYDVKM.

This rearrangement joins TRBV15 to TRBJ2-1; 10 positions agree with TRBD1. Germline V gene sequence: CDR1 LNHNV, CDR2 YYDKDF (reference sequence). The CDR3 covers 15 residues. The junction had 10 bases not matched to a gene; V was cut back by 5 bases and J by 9 bases. The CDR3 DNA sequence: TGTGCCACCAGCGCGGACAGGGGGACGTTTAGTGAGCAGTTCTTC. This codes for CATSADRGTFSEQFF.

The chain employs TRBV13 and TRBJ1-4; 8 bases map to TRBD1. Germline V gene sequence: CDR1 PRHDT, CDR2 FYEKMQ (reference sequence). This CDR3 has 16 residues. The trim removed 4 bases at V and 8 bases at J, leaving 12 bases unmatched. CDR3 sequence: CASSSTQGAGNEKLFF. The CDR3 DNA reads TGTGCCAGCAGCTCAACCCAGGGGGCGGGTAACGAAAAACTGTTTTTT.

There are a few counts of this clone. For the CDR3, the DNA is TGTGCCTTTCTTACGACAGGGACGAACACTGAAGCTTTCTTT. Encoded protein: CAFLTTGTNTEAFF. The chain employs TRBV30 and TRBJ1-1; 7 bases fit TRBD1. The CDR3 totals 14 residues. Germline values: CDR1 GTSNPN, CDR2 SVGIG (reference sequence). Trimming took 7 bases from V and 1 from J; bases not matched to a gene: 9.

The table lists this clone with a count of one. The gene calls are TRBV19 and TRBJ2-1; TRBD2 agrees at 9 bases. Trimming removed 4 bases from V and 2 bases from J; junction bases left unmatched: 0. In germline, CDR1 is LNHDA, CDR2 SQIVND (reference sequence). CDR3 length: 14 residues. The CDR3, as DNA: TGTGCCAGTAGTAGCGGGGGGGCCTACAATGAGCAGTTCTTC. Translating gives CASSSGGAYNEQFF.